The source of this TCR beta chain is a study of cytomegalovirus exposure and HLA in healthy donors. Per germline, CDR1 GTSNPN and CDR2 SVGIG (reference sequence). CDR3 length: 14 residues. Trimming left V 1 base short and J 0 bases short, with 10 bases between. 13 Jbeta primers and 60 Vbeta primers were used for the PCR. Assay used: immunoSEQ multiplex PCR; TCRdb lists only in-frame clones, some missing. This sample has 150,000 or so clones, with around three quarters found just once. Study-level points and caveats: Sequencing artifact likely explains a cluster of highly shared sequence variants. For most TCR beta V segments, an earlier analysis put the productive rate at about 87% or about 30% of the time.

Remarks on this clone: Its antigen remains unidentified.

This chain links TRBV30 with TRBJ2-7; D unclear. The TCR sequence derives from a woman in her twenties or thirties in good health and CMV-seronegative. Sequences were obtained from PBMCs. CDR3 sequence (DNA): TGTGCCTGGAGTGGACGACTGAGCTCCTACGAGCAGTACTTC. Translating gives CAWSGRLSSYEQYF.